Below are 19 T cell receptor beta chains sequenced from a single sample in a study of blood T cell repertoires in COVID-19 (dated by TCRdb to the early 2020s). The library was generated by the immunoSEQ multiplex PCR assay. The immuneACCESS repertoire file appears here via TCRdb, limited to in-frame rearrangements. These files lack a portion of the clones; in checked studies, under half of the deficit traces to unresolved V genes, and the cause of the others is not known. The sample data list some 120,000 clones, and 84% of these were observed just once. The top ten hold roughly an eighth of the sample. The specimen was peripheral blood. The receptors here all came from a woman aged 25 to 45 who had recovered from COVID-19.

The chain uses TRBV4-2 and TRBJ1-3; D gene uncertain. Germline values: CDR1 LGHNA, CDR2 YNFKEQ. V was pared by 0 bases and J by 4 bases, with 4 bases between. CDR3 length: 13 amino acids. The CDR3 loop reads CASSQDPGNTIYF. In DNA form, the CDR3 reads TGTGCCAGCAGCCAAGATCCGGGAAACACCATATATTTT.

The V and J genes are TRBV30 and TRBJ1-3; weak D call: TRBD1 (6 bases). V was cut by 5 bases and J by 4 bases, with 15 bases left in between. Germline lookup yields CDR1 GTSNPN and CDR2 SVGIG (reference sequence). The CDR3 has 14 residues. Written as DNA, the CDR3 is TGTGCCTGGTCTGGGGGCGCGGAAGGAAACACCATATATTTT. It codes for CAWSGGAEGNTIYF.

The gene calls are TRBV11-1 and TRBJ2-7, with 8 positions matching TRBD1. The CDR3 extends over 16 amino acids. Looked up from germline, CDR1 is SGHAT and CDR2 is FQDESV (reference sequence). The V gene end was trimmed by 6 bases and the J gene end by 4 bases; junction bases not matched to a gene: 14. The CDR3 sequence is CASSPKNRGEKYEQYF. The CDR3 DNA reads TGTGCCAGCAGTCCCAAAAACAGGGGGGAAAAGTACGAGCAGTACTTC.

The V call is TRBV6-1, the J call TRBJ2-4; TRBD2 aligns across 9 bases. The germline gives CDR1 MNHNS, CDR2 SASEGT. The V segment lost 4 bases and the J segment 1 base; nucleotides outside the gene matches: 14. CDR3 size: 19 residues. CDR3 loop: CASSAIAGDGIGAKNIQYF. CDR3 coding DNA: TGTGCCAGCAGTGCCATAGCGGGAGATGGGATTGGGGCCAAAAACATTCAGTACTTC.

The chain joins TRBV29-1 to TRBJ1-2; D unclear. The germline V gene has CDR1 SQVTM and CDR2 ANQGSEA. Between the trimmed V and J ends, which lost 2 bases and 5 bases, there was a span of 12 bases. This CDR3 region has 13 residues. CDR3 in amino acids: CSVEKIGEYGYTF. The CDR3 nucleotides read TGCAGCGTTGAAAAGATCGGGGAATATGGCTACACCTTC.

This clone was counted a single time. The chain joins TRBV6-6 to TRBJ2-3, with 9 bases matching TRBD1. V was clipped by 2 bases and J by 2 bases; unmatched bases: 5. This CDR3 has 16 residues. CDR1 is MNHNY, CDR2 SVGAGI, per germline (reference sequence). CDR3 sequence reads: CASSYPGTGSTDTQYF. The CDR3 nucleotides read TGTGCCAGCAGTTACCCCGGGACAGGGTCCACAGATACGCAGTATTTT.

This chain links TRBV7-2 with TRBJ1-6; 9 nucleotides agree with TRBD1. Germline V gene sequence: CDR1 SGHTA, CDR2 FQGNSA. V was clipped by 1 base and J by 7 bases; unmatched bases: 5. There are 16 residues in the CDR3. The CDR3 DNA is TGTGCCAGCAGCTTAGTGACAGGGGGAATAAATTCACCCCTCCACTTT. Translated, it gives CASSLVTGGINSPLHF. Variable domain in full (rest from reference TRBV7-2 and TRBJ1-6): GAGVSQSPSNKVTEKGKDVELRCDPISGHTALYWYRQSLGQGLEFLIYFQGNSAPDKSGLPSDRFSAERTGGSVSTLTIQRTQQEDSAVYLCASSLVTGGINSPLHFGNGTRLTVT.

The chain is built from TRBV6-6 and TRBJ2-3; possibly TRBD1 for D (5 bases). The CDR3 spans 14 residues. CDR1 is MNHNY and CDR2 is SVGAGI in the germline V gene (reference sequence). The germline V and J ends were trimmed by 1 base and 2 bases, with 7 bases remaining between them. The CDR3 bases are TGTGCCAGCAGTTACTGGGGCGCCACAGATACGCAGTATTTT. Translating gives CASSYWGATDTQYF.

This chain links TRBV7-2 with TRBJ2-7; weak D call: TRBD1 (5 bases). V lost 2 bases and J 6 bases, leaving 14 bases between the germline ends. The CDR3 spans 14 residues. Germline lookup yields CDR1 SGHTA and CDR2 FQGNSA. The DNA of the CDR3 is TGTGCCAGCAGCTTAAAGATCAGGGTCACCGAGCAGTACTTC. As protein: CASSLKIRVTEQYF.

The chain uses TRBV7-9 and TRBJ2-5; 10 positions agree with TRBD1. The V gene's germline CDR1 is SEHNR and CDR2 FQNEAQ (reference sequence). This CDR3 is built from 15 residues. Trimming took 5 bases from V and 5 from J; bases not matched to a gene: 8. The CDR3 DNA reads TGTGCCAGCAGCCCGAGGACAGGGGGGGTTGAGACCCAGTACTTC. It codes for CASSPRTGGVETQYF.

V is TRBV19 and J is TRBJ2-1, with TRBD2 identical over 10 bases. With 5 bases clipped from V and 7 bases from J, the junction kept 8 bases outside the gene matches. In germline, CDR1 is LNHDA, CDR2 SQIVND (reference sequence). CDR3 size: 15 residues. The CDR3 protein is CASSLASGSSNEQFF. As DNA, the CDR3 is TGTGCCAGTAGTTTGGCTAGCGGGAGTAGTAATGAGCAGTTCTTC.

The chain couples TRBV5-6 to TRBJ2-7; D may be TRBD1 (5 bases). V was shortened by 3 bases and J by 3 bases, with 22 bases between the two germline ends. Germline assignment: CDR1 SGHDT and CDR2 YYEEEE. CDR3 length: 17 residues. CDR3 sequence: CASSYQKNPKGFYEQYF. The CDR3 coding sequence is TGTGCCAGCAGCTACCAAAAGAACCCAAAGGGGTTCTACGAGCAGTACTTC. Full variable domain (rest looked up from reference TRBV5-6 and TRBJ2-7): DAGVTQSPTHLIKTRGQQVTLRCSPKSGHDTVSWYQQALGQGPQFIFQYYEEEERQRGNFPDRFSGHQFPNYSSELNVNALLLGDSALYLCASSYQKNPKGFYEQYFGPGTRLTVT.

V gene TRBV6-5 combines with J gene TRBJ2-7; TRBD1 matches at 7 bases. This CDR3 is built from 14 residues. Germline CDR1 is MNHEY and CDR2 is SVGAGI. The CDR3 region has the DNA TGTGCTTCCCGAGGGGGCAGAAGGTCCTACGAGCAGTACTTC. Its translation: CASRGGRRSYEQYF.

The genes are TRBV19 and TRBJ2-7, with 7 bases matching TRBD2. V was clipped by 3 bases and J by 4 bases; unmatched bases: 6. CDR3 length equals 14 residues. Germline V CDR1 and CDR2: LNHDA, SQIVND (reference sequence). CDR3 coding DNA: TGTGCCAGTAGTATGGTACTAGCGCATTACGAGCAGTACTTC. Its translation: CASSMVLAHYEQYF.

The chain recombines TRBV28 with TRBJ2-1; possible D gene TRBD2, 5 bases. V was pared by 5 bases and J by 4 bases, with 12 bases between. This CDR3 region has 14 residues. Germline V gene data show CDR1 as MDHEN and CDR2 as SYDVKM. Here the CDR3 DNA reads TGTGCCAGCAGTGCGCCGGGGTCGTACAATGAGCAGTTCTTC. It is translated as CASSAPGSYNEQFF.

The chain recombines TRBV24-1 with TRBJ2-1; no clear D gene. CDR1 is KGHDR, CDR2 SFDVKD, per germline. The CDR3 is made up of 11 amino acids. V gave up 2 bases and J gave up 9 bases, with 4 bases separating them. DNA for the CDR3: TGTGCCACCAGTGATTCATTTGAGCAGTTCTTC. Translated, it gives CATSDSFEQFF.

The chain uses TRBV3-1 (or the pseudogene TRBV3-2) and TRBJ2-3; 7 bases match TRBD2. V dropped 3 bases and J dropped 4; count of bases not matched to a gene: 16. The V gene's germline CDR1 is LGHDT and CDR2 YNNKEL (reference sequence). The CDR3 is made up of 18 amino acids. The CDR3 DNA is TGTGCCAGCAGCCAGGCCGTTGGGGGGGAGGGCCTTTCAGATACGCAGTATTTT. The encoded protein is CASSQAVGGEGLSDTQYF.

The gene calls are TRBV29-1 and TRBJ1-3; no clear D gene. V gave up 3 bases and J gave up 4 bases, with 4 bases separating them. The germline CDR1 and CDR2 sequences are SQVTM and ANQGSEA. CDR3 size: 11 residues. The CDR3 sequence is CSVDRGNTIYF. Here the CDR3 DNA reads TGCAGCGTTGACAGGGGAAACACCATATATTTT.

This clone showed up just once. This chain connects TRBV9 to TRBJ2-7; 12 bases match TRBD2. The CDR3 runs to 16 residues. Trimming cost V 6 bases and J 7 bases; bases outside gene matches: 14. Per germline, CDR1 SGDLS and CDR2 YYNGEE. CDR3 sequence: CASNREGLAGSGEQYF. DNA for the CDR3: TGTGCCAGCAATAGGGAAGGACTAGCGGGATCCGGAGAGCAGTACTTC.